This T cell receptor beta chain was sequenced in a study of T-cell memory formation after mild COVID-19. TCRdb passed the 5' RACE reads through MiXCR, listing each CDR3 protein once. The table has 450,000 or so distinct CDR3 sequences, about 23% seen once. This clonotype was observed a handful of times. Its antigen is undetermined. The study, taken as a whole, reports: That cross-reactive memory joined was suggested by some responding clones appearing in pre-infection memory.

The TCR comes from an adult woman who had mild COVID-19 (a few samples of this study predate the infection). Cell type and time point are not known. The material sequenced was PBMCs or a T cell subset sorted from them (not recorded which).

For the CDR3, the DNA is TGTGCCAGCAGTTTATACAGGGACTATGGCTACACCTTC. Translating it yields CASSLYRDYGYTF. The J gene is TRBJ1-2, the V gene TRBV27, with a tentative D call TRBD1 (6 bases). In germline, CDR1 is MNHEY, CDR2 SMNVEV (reference sequence). V was cut by 1 base and J by 3 bases, with 6 bases left in between. The length of the CDR3 is 13 residues.